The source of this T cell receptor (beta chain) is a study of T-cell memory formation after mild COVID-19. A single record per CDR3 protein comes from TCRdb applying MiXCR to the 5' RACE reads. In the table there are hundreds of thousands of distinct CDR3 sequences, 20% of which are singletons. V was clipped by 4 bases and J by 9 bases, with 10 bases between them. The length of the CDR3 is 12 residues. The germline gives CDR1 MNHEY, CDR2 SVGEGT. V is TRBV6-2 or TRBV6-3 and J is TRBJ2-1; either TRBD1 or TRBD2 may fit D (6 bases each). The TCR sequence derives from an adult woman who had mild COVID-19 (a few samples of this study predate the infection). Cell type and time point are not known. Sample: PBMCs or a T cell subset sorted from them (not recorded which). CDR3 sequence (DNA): TGTGCCAGCAGTTTATGGGGGGCTGAGCAGTTCTTC. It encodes CASSLWGAEQFF.